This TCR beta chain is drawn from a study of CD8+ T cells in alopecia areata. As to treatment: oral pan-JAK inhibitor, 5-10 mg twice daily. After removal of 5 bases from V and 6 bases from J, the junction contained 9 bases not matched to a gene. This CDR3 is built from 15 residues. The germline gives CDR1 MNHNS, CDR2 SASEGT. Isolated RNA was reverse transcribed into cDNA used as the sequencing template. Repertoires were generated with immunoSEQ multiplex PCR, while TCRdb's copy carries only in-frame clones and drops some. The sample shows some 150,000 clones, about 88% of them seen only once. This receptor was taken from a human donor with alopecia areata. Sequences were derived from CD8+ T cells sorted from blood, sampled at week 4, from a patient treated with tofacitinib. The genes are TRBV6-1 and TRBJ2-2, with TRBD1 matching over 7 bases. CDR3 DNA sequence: TGTGCCAGCAGTTTCGACAGGGAAAACCCCGGGGAGCTGTTTTTT. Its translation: CASSFDRENPGELFF.